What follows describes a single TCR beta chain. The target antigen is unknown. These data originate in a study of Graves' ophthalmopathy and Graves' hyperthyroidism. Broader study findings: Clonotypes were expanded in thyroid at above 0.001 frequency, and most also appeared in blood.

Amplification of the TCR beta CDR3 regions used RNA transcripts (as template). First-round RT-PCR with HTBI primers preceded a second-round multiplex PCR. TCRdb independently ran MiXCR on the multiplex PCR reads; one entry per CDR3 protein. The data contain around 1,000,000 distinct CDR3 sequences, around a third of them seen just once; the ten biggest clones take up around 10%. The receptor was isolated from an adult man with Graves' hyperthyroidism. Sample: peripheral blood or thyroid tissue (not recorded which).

In DNA form, the CDR3 reads TGCAGCGTTACCGGGACAGGGGCGGGGACCCAGTACTTC. It encodes CSVTGTGAGTQYF. The chain is built from TRBV29-1 and TRBJ2-5; TRBD1 aligns across 10 bases. This CDR3 has 13 residues. The V gene's germline CDR1 is SQVTM and CDR2 ANQGSEA. V was clipped by 5 bases and J by 7 bases; unmatched bases: 7.